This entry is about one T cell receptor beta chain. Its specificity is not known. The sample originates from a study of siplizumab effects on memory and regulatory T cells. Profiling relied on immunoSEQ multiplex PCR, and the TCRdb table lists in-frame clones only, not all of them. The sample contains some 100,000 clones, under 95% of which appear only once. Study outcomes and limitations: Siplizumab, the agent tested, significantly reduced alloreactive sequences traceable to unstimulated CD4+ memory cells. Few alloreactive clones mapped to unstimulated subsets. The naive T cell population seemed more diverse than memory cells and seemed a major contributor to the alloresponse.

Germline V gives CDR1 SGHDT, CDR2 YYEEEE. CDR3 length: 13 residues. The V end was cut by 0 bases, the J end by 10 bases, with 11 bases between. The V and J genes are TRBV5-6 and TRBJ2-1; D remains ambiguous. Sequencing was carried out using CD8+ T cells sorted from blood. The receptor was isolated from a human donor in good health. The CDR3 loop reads CASSLGQGPEQFF. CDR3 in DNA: TGTGCCAGCAGCTTGGGGCAAGGGCCCGAGCAGTTCTTC.